The T cell receptor beta chain described here comes from a study of blood T cell repertoires in COVID-19. For the study at large: Some COVID-19 samples were acute and others convalescent; all came from the United States, Italy and Spain.

Individuals aged about 18 to 89 years were recruited from about two dozen US areas. In the authors' methods: By means of reference gene primer amplification, nucleated cell counts were estimated. The protocol was immunoSEQ multiplex PCR, while the TCRdb copy is restricted to in-frame clones and leaves out a portion. V, J and clone size derive from that table, while D and trimming were established from the DNA sequence. The top ten clones hold around 2.7% of a sample with 300,000 to 400,000 clones, roughly 90% of them seen once. There are 14 residues in the CDR3. Germline lookup yields CDR1 SGHRS and CDR2 YFSETQ. Trimming shortened V by 6 bases and J by 4 bases, and 16 bases separated the two germline ends.

The sequence came from a man aged 55-75 years who had recovered from COVID-19. Sequences were obtained from PBMCs or T cells enriched from blood (not recorded which). The chain couples TRBV5-1 to TRBJ1-1, with a possible D match to TRBD1 (5 bases). The chain's CDR3 is CASTWGSRGTEAFF. The CDR3 region has the DNA TGCGCCAGCACCTGGGGCTCGCGGGGCACTGAAGCTTTCTTT.